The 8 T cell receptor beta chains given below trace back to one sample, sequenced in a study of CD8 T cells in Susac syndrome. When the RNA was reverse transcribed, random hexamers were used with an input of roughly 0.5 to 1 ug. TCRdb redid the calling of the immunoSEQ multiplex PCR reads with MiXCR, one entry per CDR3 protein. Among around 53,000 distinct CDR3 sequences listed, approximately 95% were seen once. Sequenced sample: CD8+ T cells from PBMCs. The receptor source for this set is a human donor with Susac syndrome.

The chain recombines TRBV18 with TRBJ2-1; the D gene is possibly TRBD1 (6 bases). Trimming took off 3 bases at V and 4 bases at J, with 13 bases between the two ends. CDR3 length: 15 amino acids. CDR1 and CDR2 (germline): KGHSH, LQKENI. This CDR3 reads CASSPEAGVYNEQFF. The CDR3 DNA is TGTGCCAGCTCACCGGAGGCAGGGGTATACAATGAGCAGTTCTTC.

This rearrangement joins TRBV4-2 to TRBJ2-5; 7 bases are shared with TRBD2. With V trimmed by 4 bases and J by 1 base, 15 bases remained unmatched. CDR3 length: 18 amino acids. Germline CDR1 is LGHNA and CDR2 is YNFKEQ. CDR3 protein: CASSPHVVGGGSQETQYF. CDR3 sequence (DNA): TGTGCCAGCAGCCCCCACGTGGTGGGCGGGGGATCCCAAGAGACCCAGTACTTC.

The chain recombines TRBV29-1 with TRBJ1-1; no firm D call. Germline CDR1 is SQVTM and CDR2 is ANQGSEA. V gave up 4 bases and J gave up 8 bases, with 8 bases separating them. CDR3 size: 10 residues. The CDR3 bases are TGCAGCGTTGTAAGTACGGAAGCTTTCTTT. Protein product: CSVVSTEAFF.

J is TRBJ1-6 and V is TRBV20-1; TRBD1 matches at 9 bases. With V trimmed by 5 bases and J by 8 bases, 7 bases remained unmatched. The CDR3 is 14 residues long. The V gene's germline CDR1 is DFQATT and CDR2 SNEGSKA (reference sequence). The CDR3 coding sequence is TGCAGTGCTCATACAGGGGGCCGGGATTCACCCCTCCACTTT. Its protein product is CSAHTGGRDSPLHF.

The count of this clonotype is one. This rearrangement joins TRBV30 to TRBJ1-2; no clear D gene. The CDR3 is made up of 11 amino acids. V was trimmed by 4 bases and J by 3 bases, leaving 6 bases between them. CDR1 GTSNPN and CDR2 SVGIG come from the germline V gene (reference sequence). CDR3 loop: CAWKKDYGYTF. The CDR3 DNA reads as TGTGCCTGGAAAAAGGACTATGGCTACACCTTC.

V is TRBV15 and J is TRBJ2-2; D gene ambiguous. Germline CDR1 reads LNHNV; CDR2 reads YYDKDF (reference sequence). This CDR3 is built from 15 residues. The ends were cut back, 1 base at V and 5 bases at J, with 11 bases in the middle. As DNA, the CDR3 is TGTGCCACCAGCAGAGTTTCGCCGGATACCGGGGAGCTGTTTTTT. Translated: CATSRVSPDTGELFF. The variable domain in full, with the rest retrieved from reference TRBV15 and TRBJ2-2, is DAMVIQNPRYQVTQFGKPVTLSCSQTLNHNVMYWYQQKSSQAPKLLFHYYDKDFNNEADTPDNFQSRRPNTSFCFLDIRSPGLGDTAMYLCATSRVSPDTGELFFGEGSRLTVL.

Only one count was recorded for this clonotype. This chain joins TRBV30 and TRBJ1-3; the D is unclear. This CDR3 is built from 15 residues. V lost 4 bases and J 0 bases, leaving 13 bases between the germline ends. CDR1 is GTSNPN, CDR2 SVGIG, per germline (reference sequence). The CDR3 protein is CAWNGGFSSGNTIYF. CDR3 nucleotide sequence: TGTGCCTGGAATGGCGGCTTTAGCTCTGGAAACACCATATATTTT.

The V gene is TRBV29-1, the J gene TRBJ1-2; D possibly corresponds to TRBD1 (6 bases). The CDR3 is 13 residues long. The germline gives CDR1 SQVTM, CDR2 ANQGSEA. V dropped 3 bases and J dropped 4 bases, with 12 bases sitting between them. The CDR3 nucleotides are TGCAGCGTTGACGGGGGCGATTTCTATGGCTACACCTTC. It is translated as CSVDGGDFYGYTF.